This entry lists 25 T cell receptor beta chains sequenced from one sample in a study of vaccination and CD4 T cells after COVID-19. Sequencing of cultured CD4+ T cell DNA used the Oncomine TCR Beta short-read assay. MiXCR, run by TCRdb on the PCR reads, gives a single entry per CDR3 protein. This repertoire shows about 20,000 distinct CDR3 sequences, around 53% found once; its top ten account for about 10%. As to treatment: approximately nine-day PBMC culture with coronavirus spike peptide pools or control peptides (ViraFEST assay). No antigen is known for these receptors. Sequencing was carried out using CD4+ T cells from blood, cultured in vitro. The receptors here all came from a human donor who had recovered from COVID-19.

This clonotype was seen a single time. The V call is TRBV30, the J call TRBJ2-1; 8 bases are shared with TRBD2. Trimming took 5 bases from V and 2 from J; bases not matched to a gene: 8. Germline V gives CDR1 GTSNPN, CDR2 SVGIG (reference sequence). The CDR3 has 15 residues. CDR3 coding DNA: TGTGCCTGGGCCGTAGCGGGGTTAACCTACAATGAGCAGTTCTTC. Translating it yields CAWAVAGLTYNEQFF.

The chain has TRBV6-4 and TRBJ2-7; D is ambiguous. The CDR3 contains 12 residues. V gave up 5 bases and J gave up 2 bases, with 7 bases separating them. The germline gives CDR1 MRHNA, CDR2 SNTAGT. CDR3 DNA sequence: TGTGCCAGCAGTCCAGATCCCTACGAGCAGTACTTC. This encodes CASSPDPYEQYF.

The rearrangement joins TRBV7-8 to TRBJ2-7; maybe TRBD2 (7 bases). This CDR3 is 15 amino acids long. V lost 4 bases and J lost 6, with 19 bases in between. Looked up from germline, CDR1 is SGHVS and CDR2 is FQNEAQ. Here the CDR3 reads CASSSTRGGWGEQYF. In DNA, the CDR3 is TGTGCCAGCAGCTCCACCAGGGGAGGGTGGGGCGAGCAGTACTTC.

This sequence joins TRBV19 and TRBJ1-2, with D hard to call. Trimming took off 7 bases at V and 4 bases at J, with 10 bases between the two ends. Germline V gene data show CDR1 as LNHDA and CDR2 as SQIVND (reference sequence). The CDR3 spans 12 residues. CDR3 DNA: TGTGCCAGTACCCCGCCGGGCTATGGCTACACCTTC. Encoded protein: CASTPPGYGYTF.

This rearrangement joins TRBV29-1 to TRBJ2-2; D might be TRBD2 (5 bases). This CDR3 comprises 12 residues. Trimming removed 0 bases from V and 6 bases from J, with 5 bases in between. CDR1 and CDR2 (germline): SQVTM, ANQGSEA. CDR3 nucleotide sequence: TGCAGCGTTGAAGAGGGAGCCGGGGAGCTGTTTTTT. Its protein is CSVEEGAGELFF.

The chain uses TRBV7-3 and TRBJ2-3; D gene ambiguous. This CDR3 has 13 amino acids. Trimming left V 5 bases short and J 2 bases short, with 8 bases between. Germline V gives CDR1 SGHTA, CDR2 FQGTGA. The CDR3 DNA sequence: TGTGCCAGCAGCGTGCCCTCCACAGATACGCAGTATTTT. Amino acid sequence: CASSVPSTDTQYF.

This rearrangement joins TRBV20-1 to TRBJ2-2; D uncertain. The CDR3 extends over 12 amino acids. Per the germline V gene, CDR1 is DFQATT and CDR2 is SNEGSKA (reference sequence). V was pared by 5 bases and J by 4 bases, with 8 bases between. CDR3 sequence reads: CSARRTTGELFF. As DNA, the CDR3 is TGCAGTGCTCGCAGAACCACCGGGGAGCTGTTTTTT.

The chain combines TRBV18 with TRBJ1-1; 7 nucleotides agree with TRBD1. The CDR3 consists of 14 residues. The V gene end was trimmed by 6 bases and the J gene end by 3 bases; junction bases not matched to a gene: 7. Per germline, CDR1 KGHSH and CDR2 LQKENI. This chain's CDR3 is CASSRQGKDTEAFF. The DNA for the CDR3 is TGTGCCAGCTCGCGACAGGGAAAGGACACTGAAGCTTTCTTT.

The chain recombines TRBV7-3 with TRBJ2-1; TRBD2 agrees at 10 bases. Unmatched junction bases numbered 6, after V lost 3 bases and J lost 7 bases. The CDR3 runs to 15 residues. Germline CDR1 is SGHTA and CDR2 is FQGTGA. The CDR3 DNA reads as TGTGCCAGCAGCTTTACTAGCGGGGAGGGGAATGAGCAGTTCTTC. Translating gives CASSFTSGEGNEQFF.

The chain uses TRBV7-2 and TRBJ2-7; 8 bases agree with TRBD1. Unmatched junction bases numbered 3, after V lost 3 bases and J lost 5 bases. In germline, CDR1 is SGHTA, CDR2 FQGNSA. This CDR3 is built from 13 residues. CDR3 DNA sequence: TGTGCCAGCAGCTTGGGGACAGGCGACGAGCAGTACTTC. Its protein is CASSLGTGDEQYF.

The chain links TRBV10-2 to TRBJ1-1, with D possibly matching TRBD1 (6 bases). Per the germline V gene, CDR1 is WSHSY and CDR2 is SAAADI. The CDR3 sequence is 13 residues long. Trimming pared 10 bases from V and 0 bases from J, leaving 12 bases between. This chain's CDR3 is CATFGDMNTEAFF. CDR3 nucleotides: TGCGCCACCTTTGGGGACATGAACACTGAAGCTTTCTTT.

This chain connects TRBV28 to TRBJ1-4, with D possibly matching TRBD1 (5 bases). Germline CDR1 is MDHEN and CDR2 is SYDVKM. Trimming cost V 6 bases and J 8 bases, with 19 bases left between them. The length of the CDR3 is 15 residues. The CDR3 DNA reads as TGTGCCAGCAGCACCTCGGTGCTTGCAGGGGAAAAACTGTTTTTT. Translated, it gives CASSTSVLAGEKLFF.

The chain joins TRBV6-2 or TRBV6-3 to TRBJ1-1, with D perhaps TRBD1 (5 bases). V was clipped by 6 bases and J by 4 bases, with 18 bases between them. This CDR3 comprises 15 residues. Germline CDR1 is MNHEY and CDR2 is SVGEGT. DNA of the CDR3: TGTGCCAGCAGCTATTCGGGACGGTCCGGCACTGAAGCTTTCTTT. Translating gives CASSYSGRSGTEAFF.

The chain employs TRBV20-1 and TRBJ2-5; 8 bases line up with TRBD1. The germline CDR1 and CDR2 sequences are DFQATT and SNEGSKA (reference sequence). The CDR3 is 16 amino acids. The J segment lost 5 bases and the V segment lost 0 bases, leaving 11 bases of the junction unmatched. CDR3 in amino acids: CSARDPRGLKGETQYF. CDR3 DNA sequence: TGCAGTGCTAGAGATCCCAGGGGGCTTAAAGGGGAGACCCAGTACTTC.

J is TRBJ1-5 and V is TRBV6-1, with D uncertain. The germline V gene encodes CDR1 MNHNS and CDR2 SASEGT. This CDR3 region has 11 residues. Trimming cost V 4 bases and J 8 bases, with 6 bases left between them. The CDR3 region is CASSVSEPQHF. CDR3 in DNA: TGTGCCAGCAGTGTAAGTGAGCCCCAGCATTTT.

The chain carries TRBV5-8 and TRBJ2-1, with 12 bases identical to TRBD2. V dropped 5 bases and J dropped 9; count of bases not matched to a gene: 9. In germline, CDR1 is SGHTS, CDR2 YDEGEE. This CDR3 has 15 amino acids. The CDR3 DNA follows: TGTGCCAGCAGACTAGCGGGAGGCCTGGGGAGTGAGCAGTTCTTC. Its protein product is CASRLAGGLGSEQFF.

The chain is built from TRBV25-1 and TRBJ1-3, with unresolved D. This CDR3 is built from 16 residues. Looked up from germline, CDR1 is MGHDK and CDR2 is SYGVNS. V was cut by 2 bases and J by 0 bases, with 11 bases left in between. The CDR3 spells CASSEGYSYSGNTIYF. The CDR3 DNA sequence: TGTGCCAGCAGTGAAGGTTACAGCTACTCTGGAAACACCATATATTTT.

Concerning this clonotype: Mismatch with germline at one junction end may stem from a read error. V usage is TRBV12-3 or TRBV12-4 and J usage is TRBJ2-5; 9 bases line up with TRBD2. The CDR3 sequence is 13 residues long. This CDR3 reads CASSVAGAVTQYF. The CDR3 bases are TGTGCCAGCAGTGTAGCGGGGGCAGTGACCCAGTACTTC.

This chain links TRBV18 with TRBJ1-2, with D unresolved. Germline CDR1 reads KGHSH; CDR2 reads LQKENI. The CDR3 runs 12 residues. Trimming left V 5 bases short and J 5 bases short, with 9 bases between. The CDR3 DNA is TGTGCCAGCTCATCGGGAAAGTATGGCTACACCTTC. It translates to CASSSGKYGYTF.

The gene calls are TRBV23-1 and TRBJ1-2; D is possibly TRBD1 (6 bases). TRBV23-1 is known as an ORF, though its function is uncertain. V was cut by 4 bases and J by 3 bases, with 18 bases left in between. This CDR3 is 16 amino acids long. The DNA for the CDR3 is TGCGCCAGCAGTCGACTTAAACAGGGTAGGTACTATGGCTACACCTTC. The encoded protein is CASSRLKQGRYYGYTF.

This clonotype appeared a few times. The chain is built from TRBV7-9 and TRBJ2-7; 7 bases match TRBD1. The V and J ends lost 4 bases and 2 bases, in that order; junction bases with no gene match: 5. Germline V gene lookup returns CDR1 SEHNR and CDR2 FQNEAQ (reference sequence). This CDR3 comprises 14 residues. CDR3 DNA sequence: TGTGCCAGCAGCTCCGGACAGGCGACCTACGAGCAGTACTTC. Residues: CASSSGQATYEQYF.

The V gene is TRBV2, the J gene TRBJ1-2; D gene uncertain. Germline V gives CDR1 SNHLY, CDR2 FYNNEI. The CDR3 sequence is 14 residues long. Trimming shortened V by 3 bases and J by 8 bases, and 16 bases separated the two germline ends. In nucleotides, the CDR3 is TGTGCCAGCAGTGAGTCCGAGGTCAGGTTGGGCTACACCTTC. Translated, it gives CASSESEVRLGYTF.

The chain combines TRBV2 with TRBJ1-5; a weak D match, TRBD1 (5 bases). Trimming removed 1 base at V and 7 bases at J, with 8 bases between. CDR3 length equals 13 residues. Germline V gives CDR1 SNHLY, CDR2 FYNNEI. CDR3 nucleotide sequence: TGTGCCAGCAGTGAAGTAGAGGGGCAGCCCCAGCATTTT. Protein product: CASSEVEGQPQHF.

This clonotype was observed once. The V gene is TRBV27, the J gene TRBJ1-2, with D possibly being TRBD1 (6 bases). V lost 8 bases, J lost 4 bases, and 17 bases lay in between. The germline V gene encodes CDR1 MNHEY and CDR2 SMNVEV (reference sequence). The CDR3 length is 14 residues. In DNA, the CDR3 is TGTGCCAGCGGGGGGCCCTATTTCCCCTATGGCTACACCTTC. Encoded protein: CASGGPYFPYGYTF.

V and J are TRBV6-1 and TRBJ1-5; D is undetermined. The CDR3 contains 16 residues. CDR1 and CDR2 from the germline V gene are MNHNS and SASEGT. The V and J ends lost 6 bases and 1 base respectively, with 16 bases between them. The CDR3 loop reads CASRSLGPDSNQPQHF. The CDR3 DNA sequence: TGTGCCAGCAGGTCCCTGGGCCCGGACAGCAATCAGCCCCAGCATTTT.